This record looks at one T cell receptor beta chain sequence and its context. Its cognate antigen has yet to be identified. Base quality data are lacking; no much larger clone is found one base away. The data stem from a study of post-analysis software for immune sequencing data (dated by TCRdb to between 2014 and 2017). Study-wide context: The recorded disease courses included relapsing-remitting, secondary progressive and progressive-relapsing multiple sclerosis, and some patients had no subtype annotation. The patient repertoires were compared against 11 previously published healthy control repertoires obtained from donors aged about 6 to 28 years. A subset of samples was prepared in parallel using single-end sample barcoding, then pooled and co-amplified after Illumina adapter ligation. General findings and caveats noted by the study authors: Significantly higher frequencies in patients than in controls were found for several TRBV segments, including TRBV5-6, TRBV5-1 and TRBV20-1. The multiple sclerosis patient group was slightly younger than the control group. Multiple sclerosis patients had significantly lower normalized Chao1 diversity than controls, a result that suggests substantial peripheral T-cell clonal expansion. Strong co-clustering of samples prepared in the same batch was shown by direct clustering with F measure, prompting a batch-effect correction.

The method behind the library was PCR. These reads were obtained on an Illumina HiSeq 2500. To reduce PCR and sequencing biases, unique molecular identifiers were built into the TCR beta cDNA libraries. Per 1 to 10 million input T cells, approximately 500,000 cDNA molecules were obtained, such that each molecule approximated one T cell. Patient libraries were prepared and sequenced with the same protocol used for the earlier healthy control dataset. Within a given batch, samples were prepared together, multiplexed and sequenced on the same HiSeq lane. For the original study's pipeline: MIGEC handled the raw barcoded reads, throwing out single-read molecular identifier groups before consensus assembly and CDR3 extraction. Clonotype tables were post-analysed with VDJtools, normalizing diversity by down-sampling all datasets to the smallest sample size. To correct batch-related cross-sample contamination, repertoire overlap clustering matched CDR3 amino acid sequences but not nucleotide sequences. TCRdb applied fastp at Q25 and MiXCR to the public reads, then kept only in-frame beta chains. For every CDR3 protein sequence, its rows merge into one entry that carries the most common genes and DNA. The V and J calls follow TCRdb's processing rather than the paper's. The sample records over 700,000 distinct CDR3 sequences, 25% to 30% of which are singletons. Together, the top ten hold approximately 0.6% of the sample.

V is pared back by 7 bases and J by 1 base, with 17 bases lying between the germline termini. CDR1 SNHLY and CDR2 FYNNEI were looked up in the germline V gene. The CDR3 has 16 amino acids, counting the end cysteine and phenylalanine. The only DNA kept is the CDR3, 48 bases in frame from the first base. To demonstrate the VDJtools post-analysis software, the study profiled TCR beta repertoires from the peripheral blood of approximately twelve young patients with multiple sclerosis. The multiple sclerosis patients were children and adolescents ranging in age from roughly 6 to 15 years. This chain is built from TRBV2 and TRBJ2-1; the D region may be TRBD1 or TRBD2, each matching 6 bases equally. Specimen: blood. This TCR was recovered from a girl aged 10-17 years with multiple sclerosis. The nucleotides read TGTGCCAGCACGGTGGGGGGCCGTCTATCCTACAATGAGCAGTTCTTC. Its protein is CASTVGGRLSYNEQFF.